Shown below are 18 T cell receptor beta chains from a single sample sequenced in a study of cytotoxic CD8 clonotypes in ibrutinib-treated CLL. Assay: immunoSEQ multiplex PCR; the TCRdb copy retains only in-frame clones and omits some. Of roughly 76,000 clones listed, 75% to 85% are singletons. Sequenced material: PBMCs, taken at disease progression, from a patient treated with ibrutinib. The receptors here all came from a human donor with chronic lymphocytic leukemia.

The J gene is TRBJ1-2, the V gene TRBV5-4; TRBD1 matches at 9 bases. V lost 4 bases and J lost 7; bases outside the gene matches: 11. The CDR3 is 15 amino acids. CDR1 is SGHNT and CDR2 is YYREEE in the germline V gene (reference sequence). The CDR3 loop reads CASSHTQGAFGGYTF. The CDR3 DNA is TGTGCCAGCAGCCACACACAGGGGGCATTTGGTGGCTACACCTTC. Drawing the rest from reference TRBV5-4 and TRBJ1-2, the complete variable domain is ETGVTQSPTHLIKTRGQQVTLRCSSQSGHNTVSWYQQALGQGPQFIFQYYREEENGRGNFPPRFSGLQFPNYSSELNVNALELDDSALYLCASSHTQGAFGGYTFGSGTRLTVV.

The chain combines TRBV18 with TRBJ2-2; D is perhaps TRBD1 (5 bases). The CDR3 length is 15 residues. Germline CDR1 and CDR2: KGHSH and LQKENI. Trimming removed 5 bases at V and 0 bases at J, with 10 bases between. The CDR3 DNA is TGTGCCAGCTCAAGAGACAGATCGAACACCGGGGAGCTGTTTTTT. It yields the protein CASSRDRSNTGELFF. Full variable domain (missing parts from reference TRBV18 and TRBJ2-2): NAGVMQNPRHLVRRRGQEARLRCSPMKGHSHVYWYRQLPEEGLKFMVYLQKENIIDESGMPKERFSAEFPKEGPSILRIQQVVRGDSAAYFCASSRDRSNTGELFFGEGSRLTVL.

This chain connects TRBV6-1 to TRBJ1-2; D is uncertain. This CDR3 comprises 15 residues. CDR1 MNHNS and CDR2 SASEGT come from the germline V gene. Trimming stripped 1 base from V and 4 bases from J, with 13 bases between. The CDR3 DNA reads TGTGCCAGCAGTGAAGTAGGGATTTCTGCCTATGGCTACACCTTC. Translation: CASSEVGISAYGYTF.

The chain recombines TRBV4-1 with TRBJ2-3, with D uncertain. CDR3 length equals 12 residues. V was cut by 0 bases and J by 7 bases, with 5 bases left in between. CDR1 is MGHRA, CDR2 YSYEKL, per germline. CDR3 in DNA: TGCGCCAGCAGCCAAGATTTGTATACGCAGTATTTT. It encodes CASSQDLYTQYF.

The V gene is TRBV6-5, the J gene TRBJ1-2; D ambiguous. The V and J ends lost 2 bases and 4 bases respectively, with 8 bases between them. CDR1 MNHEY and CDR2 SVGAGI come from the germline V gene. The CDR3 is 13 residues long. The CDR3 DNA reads TGTGCCAGCAGTTACGGACGGAGCTATGGCTACACCTTC. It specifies CASSYGRSYGYTF.

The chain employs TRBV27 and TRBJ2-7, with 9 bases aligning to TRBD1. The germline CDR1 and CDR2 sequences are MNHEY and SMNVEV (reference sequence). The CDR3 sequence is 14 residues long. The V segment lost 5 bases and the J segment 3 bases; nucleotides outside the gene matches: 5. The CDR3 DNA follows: TGTGCCAGCAGTACCAACAGGGGGCTCTACGAGCAGTACTTC. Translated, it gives CASSTNRGLYEQYF.

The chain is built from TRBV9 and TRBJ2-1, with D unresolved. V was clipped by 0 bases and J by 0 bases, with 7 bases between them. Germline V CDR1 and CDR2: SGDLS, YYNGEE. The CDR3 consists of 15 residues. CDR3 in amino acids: CASSVVGASYNEQFF. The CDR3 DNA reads TGTGCCAGCAGCGTAGTCGGCGCCTCCTACAATGAGCAGTTCTTC.

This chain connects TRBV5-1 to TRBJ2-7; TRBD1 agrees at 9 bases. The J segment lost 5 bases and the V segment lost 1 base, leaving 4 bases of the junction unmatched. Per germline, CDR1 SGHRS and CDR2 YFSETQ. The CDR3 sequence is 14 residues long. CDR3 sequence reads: CASSLRGQGHEQYF. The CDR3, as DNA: TGCGCCAGCAGCTTGAGGGGACAGGGCCACGAGCAGTACTTC. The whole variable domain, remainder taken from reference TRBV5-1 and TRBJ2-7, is KAGVTQTPRYLIKTRGQQVTLSCSPISGHRSVSWYQQTPGQGLQFLFEYFSETQRNKGNFPGRFSGRQFSNSRSEMNVSTLELGDSALYLCASSLRGQGHEQYFGPGTRLTVT.

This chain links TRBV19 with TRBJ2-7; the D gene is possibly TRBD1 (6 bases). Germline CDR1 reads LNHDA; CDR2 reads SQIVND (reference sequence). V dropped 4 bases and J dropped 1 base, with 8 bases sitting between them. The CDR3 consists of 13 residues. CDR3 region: CASSTGQSYEQYF. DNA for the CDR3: TGTGCCAGTAGTACAGGACAGTCCTACGAGCAGTACTTC. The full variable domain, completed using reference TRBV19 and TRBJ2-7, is DGGITQSPKYLFRKEGQNVTLSCEQNLNHDAMYWYRQDPGQGLRLIYYSQIVNDFQKGDIAEGYSVSREKKESFPLTVTSAQKNPTAFYLCASSTGQSYEQYFGPGTRLTVT.

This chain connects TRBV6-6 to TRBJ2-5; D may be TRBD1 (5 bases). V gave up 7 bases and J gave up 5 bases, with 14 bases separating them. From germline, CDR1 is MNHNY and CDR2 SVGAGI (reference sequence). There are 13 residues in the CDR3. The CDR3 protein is CASTNPRVETQYF. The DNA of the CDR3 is TGTGCCAGCACCAACCCCAGGGTGGAGACCCAGTACTTC.

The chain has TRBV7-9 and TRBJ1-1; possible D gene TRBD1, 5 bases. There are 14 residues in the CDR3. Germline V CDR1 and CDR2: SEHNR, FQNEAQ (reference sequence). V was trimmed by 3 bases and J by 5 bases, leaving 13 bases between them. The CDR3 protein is CASSLTTGGTEAFF. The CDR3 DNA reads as TGTGCCAGCAGCTTGACCACTGGGGGAACTGAAGCTTTCTTT.

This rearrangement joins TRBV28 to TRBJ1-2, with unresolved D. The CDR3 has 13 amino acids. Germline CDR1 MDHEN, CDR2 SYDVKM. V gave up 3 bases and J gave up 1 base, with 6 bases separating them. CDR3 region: CASSLDGNYGYTF. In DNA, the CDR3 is TGTGCCAGCAGTTTGGACGGTAACTATGGCTACACCTTC.

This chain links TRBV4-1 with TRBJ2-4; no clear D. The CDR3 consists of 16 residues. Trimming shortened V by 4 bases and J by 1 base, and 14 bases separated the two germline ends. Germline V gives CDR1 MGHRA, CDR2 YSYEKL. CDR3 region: CASSPITPVAKNIQYF. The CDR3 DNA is TGCGCCAGCAGCCCGATAACCCCGGTGGCCAAAAACATTCAGTACTTC.

The CDR3 is CASSLARGQGAYEQYF. DNA of the CDR3: TGTGCCAGCAGTTTAGCAAGAGGACAGGGGGCCTACGAGCAGTACTTC. J is TRBJ2-7 and V is TRBV27; 10 nucleotides line up with TRBD1. The J segment lost 2 bases and the V segment lost 2 bases, leaving 6 bases of the junction unmatched. This CDR3 contains 16 residues. CDR1 and CDR2 (germline): MNHEY, SMNVEV (reference sequence).

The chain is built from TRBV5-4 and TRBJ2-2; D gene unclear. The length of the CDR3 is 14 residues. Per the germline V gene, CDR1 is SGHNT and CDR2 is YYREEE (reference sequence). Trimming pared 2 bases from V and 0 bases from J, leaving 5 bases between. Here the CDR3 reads CASSLDPNTGELFF. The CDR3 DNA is TGTGCCAGCAGCTTAGATCCGAACACCGGGGAGCTGTTTTTT.

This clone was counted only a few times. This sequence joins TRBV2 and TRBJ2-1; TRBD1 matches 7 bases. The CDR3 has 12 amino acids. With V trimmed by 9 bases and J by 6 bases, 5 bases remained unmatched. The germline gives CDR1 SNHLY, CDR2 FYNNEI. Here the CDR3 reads CARGTVGNEQFF. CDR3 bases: TGTGCCAGAGGGACAGTAGGCAATGAGCAGTTCTTC.

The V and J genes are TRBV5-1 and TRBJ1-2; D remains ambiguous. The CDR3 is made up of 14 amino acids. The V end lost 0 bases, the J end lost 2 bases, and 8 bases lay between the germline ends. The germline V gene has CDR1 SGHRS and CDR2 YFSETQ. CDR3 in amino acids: CASSLESDNYGYTF. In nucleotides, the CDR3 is TGCGCCAGCAGCTTGGAGTCCGACAACTATGGCTACACCTTC.

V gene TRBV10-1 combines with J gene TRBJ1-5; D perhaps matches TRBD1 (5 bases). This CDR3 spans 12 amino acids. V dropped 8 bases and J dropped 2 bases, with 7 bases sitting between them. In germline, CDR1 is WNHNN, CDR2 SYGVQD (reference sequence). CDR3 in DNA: TGCGCCAGCGGCAGGGGCAATCAGCCCCAGCATTTT. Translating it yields CASGRGNQPQHF.